The 11 T cell receptor beta chains in this list originate from one sample, sequenced in a study of persistence of HIV-infected CD4 T cells. The libraries were made with immunoSEQ version 4 in survey mode. Data came from immunoSEQ multiplex PCR; TCRdb stores just in-frame clones and leaves some out. The repertoire includes under 60,000 clones, 70% to 80% of them detected once, and around 2.9% sits in the top ten. Their specific antigens are unknown. Lysates of CMV-infected fibroblasts at around 10 ug/mL stimulated these cells. CD40L-negative CD69-negative CD45RO-high memory CD4+ T cells were sorted as populations depleted of antigen-responding cells. Sequencing was performed on CD4+ T cells sorted from PBMCs after 18-hour stimulation, taken from a patient who received antiretroviral therapy. These receptors all stem from an adult man with HIV who was CMV-seropositive.

The chain has TRBV29-1 and TRBJ1-2, with D perhaps matching TRBD1 (6 bases). CDR3 size: 13 residues. The germline V gene has CDR1 SQVTM and CDR2 ANQGSEA. V shed 3 bases and J shed 7 bases, with 15 bases lying between them. The CDR3 region is CSVDDRPQVGYTF. The CDR3 DNA reads as TGCAGCGTTGACGACAGGCCCCAAGTTGGCTACACCTTC.

CDR3 sequence reads: CATSSTRGGLVGETQYF. The DNA of the CDR3 is TGTGCCACCAGCTCTACTCGCGGGGGGCTAGTGGGGGAGACCCAGTACTTC. The chain uses TRBV15 and TRBJ2-5; 8 bases are shared with TRBD2. Germline CDR1 LNHNV, CDR2 YYDKDF (reference sequence). Losses at the gene ends were 5 bases for V and 5 bases for J; bases not matched to a gene: 16. The CDR3 has 17 amino acids.

The gene calls are TRBV4-2 and TRBJ1-2; a possible D gene is TRBD1 (6 bases). V lost 3 bases and J 1 base, leaving 15 bases between the germline ends. CDR3 length: 16 residues. The germline V gene has CDR1 LGHNA and CDR2 YNFKEQ. The CDR3 loop is CASSQATGDNNYGYTF. CDR3 coding DNA: TGTGCCAGCAGCCAGGCGACAGGCGACAATAACTATGGCTACACCTTC.

The gene calls are TRBV9 and TRBJ1-2; D remains unclear. Looked up from germline, CDR1 is SGDLS and CDR2 is YYNGEE. The V and J ends lost 0 bases and 3 bases respectively, with 6 bases between them. This CDR3 region has 13 residues. The CDR3 DNA is TGTGCCAGCAGCGTAGAGCCCGACTATGGCTACACCTTC. Its translation is CASSVEPDYGYTF.

This chain joins TRBV4-3 and TRBJ1-6; 10 nucleotides align to TRBD1. Germline V gives CDR1 LGHNA, CDR2 YSLEER. The V gene end was trimmed by 2 bases and the J gene end by 10 bases; junction bases not matched to a gene: 5. This CDR3 spans 15 amino acids. CDR3 protein: CASSQIGTGVSPLHF. In nucleotides, the CDR3 is TGCGCCAGCAGCCAAATCGGGACAGGGGTGTCACCCCTCCACTTT.

The rearrangement joins TRBV19 to TRBJ2-7; 11 bases align to TRBD2. Germline V gives CDR1 LNHDA, CDR2 SQIVND (reference sequence). Unmatched junction bases numbered 7, after V lost 1 base and J lost 2 bases. This CDR3 spans 17 amino acids. CDR3 coding DNA: TGTGCCAGTAGTATAGGCCCCGGGACTAGCGGCACCTACGAGCAGTACTTC. Translation: CASSIGPGTSGTYEQYF.

The chain uses TRBV28 and TRBJ1-5; 7 bases align to TRBD1. V was pared by 1 base and J by 6 bases, with 6 bases of the junction left unmatched. Per germline, CDR1 MDHEN and CDR2 SYDVKM. The CDR3 length is 15 residues. This CDR3 reads CASSLSQGVSQPQHF. CDR3 nucleotides: TGTGCCAGCAGTTTATCTCAGGGGGTGAGTCAGCCCCAGCATTTT.

The chain joins TRBV30 to TRBJ1-5, with D perhaps TRBD1 (5 bases). The V and J ends lost 3 bases and 3 bases respectively, with 6 bases between them. This CDR3 contains 12 residues. Germline-derived CDR1 and CDR2 are GTSNPN and SVGIG (reference sequence). CDR3 nucleotide sequence: TGTGCCTGGAGCAGGGACAATCAGCCCCAGCATTTT. Translating gives CAWSRDNQPQHF.

The chain uses TRBV6-6 and TRBJ2-7; TRBD1 is a possible D gene (5 bases). The CDR3 spans 13 residues. Germline V gene data show CDR1 as MNHNY and CDR2 as SVGAGI (reference sequence). Trimming pared 6 bases from V and 2 bases from J, leaving 11 bases between. The CDR3 DNA reads TGTGCCAGCAGACATTACAGGACCTACGAGCAGTACTTC. Translating it yields CASRHYRTYEQYF.

The V and J genes are TRBV14 and TRBJ2-3; D remains ambiguous. Germline V gene sequence: CDR1 SGHDN, CDR2 FVKESK. Trimming left V 0 bases short and J 7 bases short, with 14 bases between. This CDR3 has 15 residues. CDR3 in amino acids: CASSQERHFGNTQYF. The CDR3 region has the DNA TGTGCCAGCAGCCAAGAGCGCCATTTCGGTAATACGCAGTATTTT.

The CDR3 spells CASSTDVSPLHF. For the CDR3, the DNA is TGTGCCAGCTCAACGGACGTTTCACCCCTCCACTTT. This chain joins TRBV18 and TRBJ1-6, with unresolved D. V was trimmed by 5 bases and J by 9 bases, leaving 8 bases between them. Germline V gene data show CDR1 as KGHSH and CDR2 as LQKENI. The CDR3 has 12 amino acids.